The next 20 T cell receptor beta chains were all read from a single sample in a study of persistence of HIV-infected CD4 T cells. Nonspecific anti-CD3/anti-CD28 bead stimulation represents the broad CD4+ T cell repertoire. Responding CD4+ T cells were sorted by upregulation of both CD40 ligand and CD69. Sequencing used immunoSEQ version 4 in survey mode. The repertoire was sequenced with immunoSEQ multiplex PCR; TCRdb's copy has only in-frame clones and lacks some. The table records about 40,000 clones, roughly 87% of them present only once. Their antigens are not known. The sample consisted of CD4+ T cells sorted from PBMCs after approximately 19-hour stimulation, taken from a patient who received antiretroviral therapy. These receptors were taken from an adult man with HIV who was CMV-seropositive.

The chain carries TRBV3-1 (or the pseudogene TRBV3-2) and TRBJ2-5, with D uncertain. Between the trimmed V and J ends, which lost 0 bases and 4 bases, there was a span of 9 bases. CDR1 is LGHDT and CDR2 is YNNKEL in the germline V gene (reference sequence). This CDR3 region has 14 residues. CDR3 region: CASSQDLGGETQYF. The CDR3 nucleotides read TGTGCCAGCAGCCAAGATCTCGGCGGAGAGACCCAGTACTTC.

This clone was found once. The CDR3 loop is CASSQEAGDYEQYF. As DNA, the CDR3 is TGTGCCAGCAGCCAAGAAGCGGGAGACTACGAGCAGTACTTC. V usage is TRBV3-1 (or the pseudogene TRBV3-2) and J usage is TRBJ2-7; 8 bases are shared with TRBD2. Germline V gene sequence: CDR1 LGHDT, CDR2 YNNKEL (reference sequence). Trimming cost V 0 bases and J 3 bases; bases outside gene matches: 1. CDR3 length: 14 amino acids.

The chain joins TRBV7-2 to TRBJ2-1; TRBD1 is a possible D gene (5 bases). This CDR3 has 16 residues. Germline V CDR1 and CDR2: SGHTA, FQGNSA. With 7 bases removed from V and 0 bases from J, the gap between germline ends came to 16 bases. Here the CDR3 reads CASTRPPDSSYNEQFF. The CDR3, as DNA: TGTGCCAGCACCCGACCCCCCGACAGCTCCTACAATGAGCAGTTCTTC.

This clone was counted between two and nine times. J is TRBJ1-1 and V is TRBV10-1; perhaps TRBD1 as D (5 bases). CDR3 length: 14 residues. V lost 0 bases and J 5 bases, leaving 10 bases between the germline ends. Germline CDR1 WNHNN, CDR2 SYGVQD (reference sequence). CDR3 nucleotides: TGCGCCAGCAGTGAGTCGAGGGGAAATACTGAAGCTTTCTTT. Its protein product is CASSESRGNTEAFF.

This clone was recorded a few times. V is TRBV20-1 and J is TRBJ2-1, with D hard to call. There are 10 residues in the CDR3. Trimming took 4 bases from V and 8 from J, leaving 6 bases between them. CDR1 DFQATT and CDR2 SNEGSKA come from the germline V gene (reference sequence). In nucleotides, the CDR3 is TGCAGTGCTAACGTATATGAGCAGTTCTTC. Its translation is CSANVYEQFF.

This clone appeared once. This sequence joins TRBV19 and TRBJ2-7; the match to TRBD1 covers 8 bases. CDR1 and CDR2 (germline): LNHDA, SQIVND (reference sequence). This CDR3 spans 15 amino acids. Losses at the gene ends were 1 base for V and 2 bases for J; bases not matched to a gene: 4. DNA of the CDR3: TGTGCCAGTAGTATAGCCGGGACAGGTACCTACGAGCAGTACTTC. This gives the protein CASSIAGTGTYEQYF.

The genes are TRBV29-1 and TRBJ2-4, with D possibly TRBD1 on 5 matching bases. CDR3 length equals 16 residues. The germline CDR1 and CDR2 sequences are SQVTM and ANQGSEA. V was clipped by 4 bases and J by 1 base, with 17 bases between them. The CDR3 DNA reads TGCAGCGTTGGGGTCGCCCGTGGGGCGGCCAAAAACATTCAGTACTTC. Translation: CSVGVARGAAKNIQYF. The complete variable domain, with remaining parts taken from reference TRBV29-1 and TRBJ2-4, reads SAVISQKPSRDICQRGTSLTIQCQVDSQVTMMFWYRQQPGQSLTLIATANQGSEATYESGFVIDKFPISRPNLTFSTLTVSNMSPEDSSIYLCSVGVARGAAKNIQYFGAGTRLSVL.

CDR3 nucleotide sequence: TGCGCCAGCAGCTTGGCAGAGGGAGCCGAGCAGTACTTC. Translated, it gives CASSLAEGAEQYF. The rearrangement links TRBV5-1 to TRBJ2-7; a weak D match, TRBD2 (5 bases). V was pared by 0 bases and J by 6 bases, with 10 bases between. The CDR3 spans 13 residues. Germline CDR1 reads SGHRS; CDR2 reads YFSETQ.

The J gene is TRBJ2-7, the V gene TRBV30; TRBD2 agrees at 14 bases. This CDR3 comprises 16 residues. Germline-derived CDR1 and CDR2 are GTSNPN and SVGIG (reference sequence). V lost 1 base and J lost 4; bases outside the gene matches: 6. CDR3 loop: CAWSDPRTSGRYEQYF. The CDR3, as DNA: TGTGCCTGGAGTGACCCTCGGACTAGCGGGAGGTACGAGCAGTACTTC. Filled out from reference TRBV30 and TRBJ2-7, the complete variable domain reads SQTIHQWPATLVQPVGSPLSLECTVEGTSNPNLYWYRQAAGRGLQLLFYSVGIGQISSEVPQNLSASRPQDRQFILSSKKLLLSDSGFYLCAWSDPRTSGRYEQYFGPGTRLTVT.

The CDR3: CASSLLGAGLNTEAFF. DNA for the CDR3: TGTGCCAGCAGTTTACTAGGCGCGGGCCTGAACACTGAAGCTTTCTTT. This chain uses TRBV28 with TRBJ1-1; D is uncertain. The CDR3 contains 16 residues. From germline, CDR1 is MDHEN and CDR2 SYDVKM. Trimming removed 2 bases at V and 0 bases at J, with 13 bases between.

V gene TRBV30 combines with J gene TRBJ1-6; 7 bases fit TRBD1. Germline CDR1 is GTSNPN and CDR2 is SVGIG (reference sequence). There are 15 residues in the CDR3. J gave up 7 bases and V 6 bases, and 12 bases lay outside the gene matches. The CDR3, as DNA: TGTGCCTGCCCTGAGGGGGCCAGGGTGAATTCACCCCTCCACTTT. Amino acid sequence: CACPEGARVNSPLHF.

This chain links TRBV28 with TRBJ2-7, with D perhaps being TRBD1 or TRBD2 (5 bases each). The CDR3 is 14 residues long. Trimming removed 0 bases from V and 1 base from J, with 7 bases in between. The germline V gene encodes CDR1 MDHEN and CDR2 SYDVKM. The CDR3 here is CASSLWGVSYEQYF. The CDR3 nucleotides are TGTGCCAGCAGTTTATGGGGGGTTTCCTACGAGCAGTACTTC.

The chain recombines TRBV9 with TRBJ2-1; tentative D call: TRBD1 (7 bases). This CDR3 region has 13 residues. Trimming removed 7 bases at V and 4 bases at J, with 12 bases between. Germline CDR1 and CDR2: SGDLS and YYNGEE. The chain's CDR3 is CASAQGGYNEQFF. Written as DNA, the CDR3 is TGTGCCAGCGCCCAGGGGGGATACAATGAGCAGTTCTTC.

The chain carries TRBV5-1 and TRBJ2-3; D is ambiguous. Trimming removed 4 bases at V and 7 bases at J, with 10 bases between. This CDR3 region has 12 residues. The V gene's germline CDR1 is SGHRS and CDR2 YFSETQ. The CDR3 region has the DNA TGCGCCAGCAGCCCCTCGACCTATACGCAGTATTTT. Amino acids: CASSPSTYTQYF.

This clone turned up a few times. The genes are TRBV7-3 and TRBJ2-2; 7 nucleotides align to TRBD1. V was pared by 4 bases and J by 7 bases, with 15 bases of the junction left unmatched. The CDR3 totals 17 residues. From germline, CDR1 is SGHTA and CDR2 FQGTGA. CDR3 coding DNA: TGTGCCAGCAGCTCCAGCCCCAGGGGGACCTTGGGCGGGGAGCTGTTTTTT. Translating it yields CASSSSPRGTLGGELFF.

The V gene is TRBV4-2, the J gene TRBJ1-6; D perhaps matches TRBD1 (6 bases). The CDR3 is 17 residues long. Trimming shortened V by 4 bases and J by 5 bases, and 18 bases separated the two germline ends. Looked up from germline, CDR1 is LGHNA and CDR2 is YNFKEQ. CDR3 region: CASSLGLSTGNNSPLHF. In nucleotides, the CDR3 is TGTGCCAGCAGCCTAGGCCTTTCGACAGGAAATAATTCACCCCTCCACTTT.

The chain recombines TRBV12-3 or TRBV12-4 with TRBJ2-7; D remains unclear. This CDR3 contains 11 residues. Trimming shortened V by 4 bases and J by 3 bases, and 4 bases separated the two germline ends. The CDR3 reads CASSSDYEQYF. In nucleotides, the CDR3 is TGTGCCAGCAGTTCCGACTACGAGCAGTACTTC.

This clone was recorded a few times. The V gene is TRBV6-2 or TRBV6-3, the J gene TRBJ2-2, with unresolved D. This CDR3 contains 15 residues. CDR1 MNHEY and CDR2 SVGEGT come from the germline V gene. V lost 4 bases and J 0 bases, leaving 9 bases between the germline ends. The CDR3 sequence is CASSFRTPNTGELFF. Written as DNA, the CDR3 is TGTGCCAGCAGTTTTCGGACCCCGAACACCGGGGAGCTGTTTTTT.

This clone was observed a single time. This chain uses TRBV29-1 with TRBJ2-1, with no clear D. V was trimmed by 4 bases and J by 8 bases, leaving 9 bases between them. The CDR3 extends over 11 amino acids. From germline, CDR1 is SQVTM and CDR2 ANQGSEA. The CDR3 protein is CSVAVKDEQFF. The DNA for the CDR3 is TGCAGCGTTGCCGTGAAAGATGAGCAGTTCTTC.

This chain connects TRBV24-1 to TRBJ2-3; D is possibly TRBD1 (7 bases). The CDR3 extends over 16 amino acids. V was pared by 2 bases and J by 2 bases, with 13 bases between. CDR1 and CDR2 from the germline V gene are KGHDR and SFDVKD. This CDR3 is CATSDSRGEDTDTQYF. The CDR3 region has the DNA TGTGCCACCAGTGATTCCAGGGGGGAAGACACAGATACGCAGTATTTT.